Shown below are 29 T cell receptor beta chains from a single sample sequenced in a study of blood T cell repertoires in COVID-19. Assay used: immunoSEQ multiplex PCR; TCRdb lists only in-frame clones, some missing. Among over 350,000 clones listed, 86% were seen once. The sequencing input was peripheral blood. The receptors stem from a woman aged 25 to 39 with active or convalescent COVID-19.

This chain connects TRBV5-5 to TRBJ2-3; no clear D. The germline CDR1 and CDR2 sequences are SGHKS and YYEKEE (reference sequence). Trimming removed 1 base at V and 4 bases at J, with 13 bases between. The CDR3 is 15 residues long. CDR3 sequence reads: CASSLYEAPPDTQYF. The CDR3 DNA reads as TGTGCCAGCAGCTTGTACGAGGCCCCACCAGATACGCAGTATTTT.

This chain connects TRBV4-1 to TRBJ2-7; TRBD2 matches at 7 bases. CDR1 and CDR2 (germline): MGHRA, YSYEKL. This CDR3 has 16 amino acids. After removal of 3 bases from V and 2 bases from J, the junction contained 10 bases not matched to a gene. The CDR3: CASSQETGLPAYEQYF. In DNA, the CDR3 is TGCGCCAGCAGCCAGGAAACGGGACTACCTGCCTACGAGCAGTACTTC.

The chain recombines TRBV2 with TRBJ2-2; D perhaps matches TRBD1 (5 bases). V was clipped by 6 bases and J by 4 bases, with 12 bases between them. The CDR3 has 14 residues. Germline V gene sequence: CDR1 SNHLY, CDR2 FYNNEI. Here the CDR3 DNA reads TGTGCCAGCAGGACGACAGCCACCACCGGGGAGCTGTTTTTT. It yields the protein CASRTTATTGELFF.

In the case of this clone: This specimen includes other DNA sequences encoding the same CDR3. The chain links TRBV18 to TRBJ2-6; no firm D call. Germline lookup yields CDR1 KGHSH and CDR2 LQKENI. V shed 3 bases and J shed 0 bases, with 6 bases lying between them. This CDR3 contains 15 residues. For the CDR3, the DNA is TGTGCCAGCTCACCCCCGTCCTCTGGGGCCAACGTCCTGACTTTC. Encoded protein: CASSPPSSGANVLTF.

A few counts support this clone. This chain connects TRBV14 to TRBJ2-5; 8 bases map to TRBD2. This CDR3 region has 14 residues. The junction had 7 bases not matched to a gene; V was cut back by 7 bases and J by 3 bases. CDR1 is SGHDN and CDR2 is FVKESK in the germline V gene. CDR3 amino acids: CASIFGGAKETQYF. As DNA, the CDR3 is TGTGCCAGCATCTTCGGGGGGGCGAAAGAGACCCAGTACTTC.

V usage is TRBV7-2 and J usage is TRBJ1-4; no clear D. Trimming pared 3 bases from V and 0 bases from J, leaving 11 bases between. The length of the CDR3 is 16 residues. In germline, CDR1 is SGHTA, CDR2 FQGNSA. The CDR3 here is CASSLFSQATNEKLFF. The DNA for the CDR3 is TGTGCCAGCAGCTTGTTCAGTCAAGCAACTAATGAAAAACTGTTTTTT.

The DNA for the CDR3 is TGTGCCAGCAGCTTTACCGGGACAGGGAACACCGGGGAGCTGTTTTTT. Protein: CASSFTGTGNTGELFF. The V gene is TRBV5-4, the J gene TRBJ2-2; 8 bases match TRBD1. The V and J ends lost 2 bases and 1 base, in that order; junction bases with no gene match: 4. CDR1 SGHNT and CDR2 YYREEE come from the germline V gene (reference sequence). This CDR3 region has 16 residues.

This clone was counted only a few times. This chain links TRBV11-2 with TRBJ1-2, with a possible D match to TRBD1 (5 bases). This CDR3 is 15 amino acids long. V was cut by 2 bases and J by 8 bases, with 18 bases left in between. Germline-derived CDR1 and CDR2 are SGHAT and FQNNGV. CDR3 protein: CASSLTEGSIGGYTF. The DNA for the CDR3 is TGTGCCAGCAGCTTAACGGAGGGGTCCATCGGGGGCTACACCTTC.

The chain carries TRBV11-2 and TRBJ1-1; D not resolved. The CDR3 length is 15 residues. Germline lookup yields CDR1 SGHAT and CDR2 FQNNGV. Trimming removed 2 bases at V and 0 bases at J, with 10 bases between. CDR3: CASSLTAVLNTEAFF. The CDR3 DNA sequence: TGTGCCAGCAGCTTAACGGCGGTATTGAACACTGAAGCTTTCTTT.

V and J are TRBV6-2 or TRBV6-3 and TRBJ2-5; 7 bases map to TRBD2. Germline V lookup: CDR1 MNHEY, CDR2 SVGEGT. This CDR3 region has 15 residues. V dropped 5 bases and J dropped 5; count of bases not matched to a gene: 11. The CDR3 DNA reads as TGTGCCAGCAGTACAAACAGCGGGAAGGGGGAGACCCAGTACTTC. It encodes CASSTNSGKGETQYF.

This clone was seen only a few times. The rearrangement joins TRBV4-1 to TRBJ2-7; possibly TRBD2 for D (5 bases). Germline CDR1 and CDR2: MGHRA and YSYEKL. Deletions cut 4 bases from V and 3 bases from J, with 10 bases between. The CDR3 spans 13 residues. DNA for the CDR3: TGCGCCAGCAGCCTAGGACTGAACTACGAGCAGTACTTC. This encodes CASSLGLNYEQYF.

Written as DNA, the CDR3 is TGTGCCAGCAGTGGGAGGGGAGGAAGCAATCAGCCCCAGCATTTT. It specifies CASSGRGGSNQPQHF. This chain uses TRBV27 with TRBJ1-5; D may be TRBD1 (5 bases). V was clipped by 5 bases and J by 1 base, with 12 bases between them. Germline V gene data show CDR1 as MNHEY and CDR2 as SMNVEV (reference sequence). This CDR3 is 15 amino acids long.

This clone was detected a few times. The genes are TRBV9 and TRBJ2-3, with TRBD1 matching over 9 bases. CDR1 is SGDLS and CDR2 is YYNGEE in the germline V gene. With 3 bases clipped from V and 8 bases from J, the junction kept 16 bases outside the gene matches. The CDR3 totals 17 residues. CDR3 sequence: CASSAYYVQGALGTQYF. The CDR3 DNA reads as TGTGCCAGCAGCGCCTACTATGTACAGGGGGCGTTGGGTACGCAGTATTTT. Full variable domain (rest looked up from reference TRBV9 and TRBJ2-3): DSGVTQTPKHLITATGQRVTLRCSPRSGDLSVYWYQQSLDQGLQFLIQYYNGEERAKGNILERFSAQQFPDLHSELNLSSLELGDSALYFCASSAYYVQGALGTQYFGPGTRLTVL.

This clone appeared a single time. V is TRBV6-1 and J is TRBJ1-1, with no clear D. The CDR3 is 14 residues long. Trimming stripped 2 bases from V and 4 bases from J, with 11 bases between. Germline V CDR1 and CDR2: MNHNS, SASEGT. The CDR3 reads CASSETGTVTEAFF. CDR3 coding DNA: TGTGCCAGCAGTGAAACGGGAACGGTCACTGAAGCTTTCTTT.

V and J are TRBV2 and TRBJ2-7, with a tentative D call TRBD2 (6 bases). CDR1 and CDR2 (germline): SNHLY, FYNNEI. V lost 7 bases and J lost 2, with 12 bases in between. The CDR3 extends over 13 amino acids. In DNA form, the CDR3 reads TGTGCCAGCAAGGGACTGCGAGCCTACGAGCAGTACTTC. Protein: CASKGLRAYEQYF.

V and J are TRBV2 and TRBJ1-6; no clear D. Trimming stripped 7 bases from V and 0 bases from J, with 7 bases between. The CDR3 extends over 14 amino acids. Germline V CDR1 and CDR2: SNHLY, FYNNEI. CDR3: CASMLGSYNSPLHF. The CDR3 DNA is TGTGCCAGCATGCTAGGCTCCTATAATTCACCCCTCCACTTT.

The gene calls are TRBV28 and TRBJ1-4; 10 nucleotides agree with TRBD1. The ends lost 7 bases at V and 7 bases at J; junction bases unmatched: 3. The germline V gene has CDR1 MDHEN and CDR2 SYDVKM. The CDR3 totals 13 residues. CDR3 coding DNA: TGTGCCAGCATGGACAGGGGGAGTGAAAAACTGTTTTTT. This translates into CASMDRGSEKLFF.

This clone has more than one count but fewer than ten. The rearrangement links TRBV7-9 to TRBJ1-1; no reliable D call. Between the trimmed V and J ends, which lost 4 bases and 5 bases, there was a span of 11 bases. Germline loops: CDR1 SEHNR, CDR2 FQNEAQ (reference sequence). CDR3 length: 13 amino acids. The CDR3 loop is CASSWNEGTEAFF. As DNA, the CDR3 is TGTGCCAGCAGCTGGAACGAGGGTACTGAAGCTTTCTTT.

The chain links TRBV4-2 to TRBJ2-3; the D is unclear. V lost 1 base and J 3 bases, leaving 11 bases between the germline ends. CDR1 LGHNA and CDR2 YNFKEQ come from the germline V gene. The CDR3 has 15 amino acids. The CDR3 DNA reads as TGTGCCAGCAGCCAAGGTGCGGTAGGAACAGATACGCAGTATTTT. Translating it yields CASSQGAVGTDTQYF.

The genes are TRBV6-5 and TRBJ1-5; D is perhaps TRBD1 (6 bases). V lost 8 bases and J 7 bases, leaving 12 bases between the germline ends. There are 12 residues in the CDR3. Germline CDR1 and CDR2: MNHEY and SVGAGI. The CDR3 loop is CASQTGSQPQHF. The CDR3 DNA reads TGTGCCAGCCAAACAGGGAGCCAGCCCCAGCATTTT.

The genes are TRBV6-1 and TRBJ2-3; 7 bases align to TRBD2. CDR1 and CDR2 (germline): MNHNS, SASEGT. Trimming removed 0 bases from V and 2 bases from J; junction bases left unmatched: 5. The CDR3 loop spans 16 amino acids. The CDR3 nucleotides are TGTGCCAGCAGTGAAGCCGGCGGGGGAATCACAGATACGCAGTATTTT. It is translated as CASSEAGGGITDTQYF.

The rearrangement joins TRBV6-5 to TRBJ1-2; D is possibly TRBD1 (5 bases). This CDR3 region has 14 residues. Trimming took off 5 bases at V and 0 bases at J, with 10 bases between the two ends. The germline V gene has CDR1 MNHEY and CDR2 SVGAGI. Here the CDR3 DNA reads TGTGCCAGCAGTCCGACAGAAACTAACTATGGCTACACCTTC. As protein: CASSPTETNYGYTF.

This chain connects TRBV3-1 (or the pseudogene TRBV3-2) to TRBJ1-2; TRBD1 agrees at 7 bases. V lost 3 bases and J lost 6; bases outside the gene matches: 4. This CDR3 has 13 amino acids. Germline CDR1 reads LGHDT; CDR2 reads YNNKEL (reference sequence). The CDR3 DNA sequence: TGTGCCAGCAGCCACCGGGACAGTAATGGCTACACCTTC. Translating gives CASSHRDSNGYTF.

This clone was found a few times. The chain combines TRBV11-1 with TRBJ1-1, with D tentatively TRBD1 (6 bases). The CDR3 sequence is 15 residues long. From germline, CDR1 is SGHAT and CDR2 FQDESV (reference sequence). V dropped 5 bases and J dropped 1 base, with 14 bases sitting between them. Here the CDR3 DNA reads TGTGCCAGCAGCCCACGGGGGGCAGCGAACACTGAAGCTTTCTTT. Translating gives CASSPRGAANTEAFF.

The chain couples TRBV4-2 to TRBJ2-3; TRBD2 matches at 12 bases. V lost 0 bases, J lost 2 bases, and 3 bases stayed unmatched. CDR1 LGHNA and CDR2 YNFKEQ come from the germline V gene. CDR3 length: 17 residues. The CDR3 spells CASSQDGTSGFTDTQYF. The DNA for the CDR3 is TGTGCCAGCAGCCAAGACGGGACTAGCGGGTTCACAGATACGCAGTATTTT.

This chain uses TRBV5-5 with TRBJ1-1; D might be TRBD1 (5 bases). Trimming left V 1 base short and J 7 bases short, with 17 bases between. This CDR3 contains 15 residues. Germline V lookup: CDR1 SGHKS, CDR2 YYEKEE (reference sequence). CDR3 DNA sequence: TGTGCCAGCAGCTTGAGTGGTCAGGGAATCTTTGAAGCTTTCTTT. It specifies CASSLSGQGIFEAFF.

This clone was observed a handful of times. This rearrangement joins TRBV6-5 to TRBJ1-4; D perhaps matches TRBD1 (6 bases). V was shortened by 6 bases and J by 7 bases, with 15 bases between the two germline ends. This CDR3 region has 14 residues. Germline CDR1 MNHEY, CDR2 SVGAGI. This CDR3 reads CASSEGVWGEKLFF. The CDR3 DNA reads as TGTGCCAGCAGCGAGGGGGTTTGGGGTGAAAAACTGTTTTTT.

The chain recombines TRBV6-2 or TRBV6-3 with TRBJ2-7, with TRBD2 identical over 10 bases. CDR3 size: 15 residues. V shed 2 bases and J 5 bases; nucleotides not matched to a gene: 6. In germline, CDR1 is MNHEY, CDR2 SVGEGT. Here the CDR3 reads CASSYRASGSNEQYF. CDR3 DNA sequence: TGTGCCAGCAGTTACAGGGCTAGCGGGAGCAACGAGCAGTACTTC.

The J gene is TRBJ1-3, the V gene TRBV20-1; D is possibly TRBD1 (5 bases). CDR1 is DFQATT, CDR2 SNEGSKA, per germline (reference sequence). The CDR3 is 14 amino acids. Trimming removed 3 bases from V and 0 bases from J, with 9 bases in between. The CDR3: CSASTGSSGNTIYF. As DNA, the CDR3 is TGCAGTGCTAGTACAGGAAGCTCTGGAAACACCATATATTTT.